The TCR beta chain described here comes from a study of blood T cell repertoires in COVID-19. Across the whole study: The study drew acute and convalescent COVID-19 samples from the United States, Italy and Spain. T cells, B-cell-depleted T cells, or PBMCs provided the cDNA or gDNA that served as material.

The CDR3 loop spans 13 amino acids. Germline-derived CDR1 and CDR2 are KGHDR and SFDVKD. The germline V and J ends were trimmed by 2 bases and 12 bases, with 14 bases remaining between them. As handled by the study authors: The assay estimated nucleated cells by amplifying reference gene primers. Only in-frame clones appear in the TCRdb table, and some are missing; sequencing was by immunoSEQ multiplex PCR. The V and J calls and clone size are taken from that table; D and trimming were inferred from the DNA. Among some 100,000 clones listed, 92% were seen once. This chain links TRBV24-1 with TRBJ2-3; tentatively, D is TRBD1 (5 bases). Sequenced material: peripheral blood. The sequence was obtained from a woman aged 55 to 70 with active COVID-19. The CDR3 is CATSDYSAGYQYF. The CDR3 bases are TGTGCCACCAGTGATTATAGTGCAGGGTATCAGTATTTT.